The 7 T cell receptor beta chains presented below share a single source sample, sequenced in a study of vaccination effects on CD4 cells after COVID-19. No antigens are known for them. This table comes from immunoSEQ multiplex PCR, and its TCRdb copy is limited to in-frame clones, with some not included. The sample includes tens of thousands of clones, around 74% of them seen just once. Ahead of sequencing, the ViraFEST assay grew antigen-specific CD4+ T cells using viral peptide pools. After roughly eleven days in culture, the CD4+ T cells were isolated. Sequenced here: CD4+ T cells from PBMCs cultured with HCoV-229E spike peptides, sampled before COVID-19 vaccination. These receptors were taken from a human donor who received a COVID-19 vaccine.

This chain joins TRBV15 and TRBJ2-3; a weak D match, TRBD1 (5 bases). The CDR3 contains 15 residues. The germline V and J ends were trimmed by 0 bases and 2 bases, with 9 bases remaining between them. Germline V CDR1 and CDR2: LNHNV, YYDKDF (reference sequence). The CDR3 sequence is CATSRDLGHTDTQYF. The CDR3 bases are TGTGCCACCAGCAGAGATTTGGGGCACACAGATACGCAGTATTTT.

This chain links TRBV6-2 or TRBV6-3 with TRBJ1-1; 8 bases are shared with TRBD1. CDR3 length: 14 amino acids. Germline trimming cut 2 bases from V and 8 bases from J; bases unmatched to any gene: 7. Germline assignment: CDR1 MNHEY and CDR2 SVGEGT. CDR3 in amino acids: CASSYPARGQEAFF. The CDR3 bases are TGTGCCAGCAGTTACCCTGCCAGGGGGCAGGAAGCTTTCTTT.

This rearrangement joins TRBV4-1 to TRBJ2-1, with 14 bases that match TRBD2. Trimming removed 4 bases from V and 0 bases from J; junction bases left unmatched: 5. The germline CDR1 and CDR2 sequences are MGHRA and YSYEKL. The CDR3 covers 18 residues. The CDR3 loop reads CASSPGLAGGSSYNEQFF. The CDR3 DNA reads TGCGCCAGCAGCCCCGGACTAGCGGGGGGTAGCTCCTACAATGAGCAGTTCTTC.

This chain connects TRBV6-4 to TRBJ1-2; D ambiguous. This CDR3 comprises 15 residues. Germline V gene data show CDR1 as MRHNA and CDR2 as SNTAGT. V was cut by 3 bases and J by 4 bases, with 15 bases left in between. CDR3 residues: CASSEEDRGVYGYTF. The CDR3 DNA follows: TGTGCCAGCAGTGAAGAGGACCGTGGGGTCTATGGCTACACCTTC.

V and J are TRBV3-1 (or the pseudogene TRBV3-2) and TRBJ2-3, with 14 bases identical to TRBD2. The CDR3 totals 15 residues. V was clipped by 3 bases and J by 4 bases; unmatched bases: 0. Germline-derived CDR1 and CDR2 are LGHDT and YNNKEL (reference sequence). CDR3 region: CASSQTSGGADTQYF. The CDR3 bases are TGTGCCAGCAGCCAGACTAGCGGGGGGGCAGATACGCAGTATTTT.

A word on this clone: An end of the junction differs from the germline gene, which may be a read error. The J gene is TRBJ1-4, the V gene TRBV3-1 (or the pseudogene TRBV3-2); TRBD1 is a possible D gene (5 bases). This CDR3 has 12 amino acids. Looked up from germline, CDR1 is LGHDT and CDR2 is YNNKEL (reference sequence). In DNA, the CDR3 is TGTGCCAGCAGCCAAGGTCGTACAGGACGGTGGTTT. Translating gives CASSQGRTGRWF.

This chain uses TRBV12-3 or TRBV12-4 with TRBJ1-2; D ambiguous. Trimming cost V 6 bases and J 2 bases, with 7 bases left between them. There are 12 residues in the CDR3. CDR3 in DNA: TGTGCCAGCAGCCCGGACAACTATGGCTACACCTTC. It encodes CASSPDNYGYTF.